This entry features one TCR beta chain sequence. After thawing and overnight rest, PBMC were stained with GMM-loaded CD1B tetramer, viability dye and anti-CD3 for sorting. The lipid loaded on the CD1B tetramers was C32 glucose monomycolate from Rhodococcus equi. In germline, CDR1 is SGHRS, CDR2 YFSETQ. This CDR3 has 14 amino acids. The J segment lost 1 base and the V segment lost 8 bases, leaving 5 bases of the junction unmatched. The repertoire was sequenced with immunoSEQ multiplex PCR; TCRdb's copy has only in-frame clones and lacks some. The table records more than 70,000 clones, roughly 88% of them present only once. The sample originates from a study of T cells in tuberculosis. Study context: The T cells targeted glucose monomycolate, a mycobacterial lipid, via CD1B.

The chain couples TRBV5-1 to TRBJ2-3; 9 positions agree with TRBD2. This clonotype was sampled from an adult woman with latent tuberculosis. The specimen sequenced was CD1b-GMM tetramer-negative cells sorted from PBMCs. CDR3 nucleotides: TGCGCCAGTCGGCGGGGGGGCCGCACAGATACGCAGTATTTT. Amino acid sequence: CASRRGGRTDTQYF.